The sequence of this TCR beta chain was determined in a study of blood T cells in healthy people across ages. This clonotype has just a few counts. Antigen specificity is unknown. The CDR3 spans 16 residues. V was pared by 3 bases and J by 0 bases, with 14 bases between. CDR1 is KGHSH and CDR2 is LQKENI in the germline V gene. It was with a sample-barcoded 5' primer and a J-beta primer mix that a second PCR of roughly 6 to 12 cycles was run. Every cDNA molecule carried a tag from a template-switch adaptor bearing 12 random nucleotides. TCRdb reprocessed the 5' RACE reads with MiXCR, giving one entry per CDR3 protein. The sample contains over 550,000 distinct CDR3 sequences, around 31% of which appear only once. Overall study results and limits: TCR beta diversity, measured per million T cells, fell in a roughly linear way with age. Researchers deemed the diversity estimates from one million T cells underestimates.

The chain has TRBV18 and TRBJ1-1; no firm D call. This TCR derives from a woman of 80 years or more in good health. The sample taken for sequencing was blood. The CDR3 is CASSPEWSPMNTEAFF. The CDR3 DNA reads TGTGCCAGCTCACCCGAGTGGTCGCCCATGAACACTGAAGCTTTCTTT.